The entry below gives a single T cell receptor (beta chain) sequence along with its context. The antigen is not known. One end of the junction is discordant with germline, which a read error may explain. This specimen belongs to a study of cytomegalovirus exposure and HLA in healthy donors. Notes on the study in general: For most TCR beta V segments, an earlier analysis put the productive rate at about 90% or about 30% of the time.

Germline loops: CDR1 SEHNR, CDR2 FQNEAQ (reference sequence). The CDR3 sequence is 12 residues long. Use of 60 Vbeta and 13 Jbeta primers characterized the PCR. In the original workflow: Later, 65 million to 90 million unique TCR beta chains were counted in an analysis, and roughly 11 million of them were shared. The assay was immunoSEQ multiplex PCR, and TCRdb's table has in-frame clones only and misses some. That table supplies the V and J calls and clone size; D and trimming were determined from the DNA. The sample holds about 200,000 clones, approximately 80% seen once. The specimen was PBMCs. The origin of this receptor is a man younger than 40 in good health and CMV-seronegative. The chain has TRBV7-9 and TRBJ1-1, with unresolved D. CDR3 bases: TGTTCCAGCAGCCGTGCGGGGTCTGAAGCTTTCTTT. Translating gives CSSSRAGSEAFF.